This entry lists 6 T cell receptor beta chains sequenced from one sample in a study of blood T cells in healthy people across ages. PCR was performed a second time for about 7 to 12 cycles using a sample-barcoded 5' primer and a J-beta primer mix. Using its own MiXCR run on the 5' RACE reads, TCRdb lists one record per CDR3 protein. Of roughly 800,000 distinct CDR3 sequences in the sample, 55% to 75% were seen once. The sequenced material came from blood. These receptors were taken from a man aged 25-45 years in good health.

This clonotype was counted many times. The chain uses TRBV6-5 and TRBJ2-7; D ambiguous. Germline lookup yields CDR1 MNHEY and CDR2 SVGAGI. Trimming pared 0 bases from V and 4 bases from J, leaving 7 bases between. The CDR3 has 13 residues. This CDR3 is CASSYSEGYEQYF. In DNA form, the CDR3 reads TGTGCCAGCAGTTACTCGGAAGGGTACGAGCAGTACTTC.

The rearrangement joins TRBV12-3 or TRBV12-4 to TRBJ2-5, with no clear D. Trimming removed 3 bases at V and 3 bases at J, with 5 bases between. This CDR3 contains 12 residues. This CDR3 is CASSFPKETQYF. The CDR3 bases are TGTGCCAGCAGTTTTCCCAAAGAGACCCAGTACTTC.

This clonotype was found a few times. The genes are TRBV7-2 and TRBJ2-3; no clear D. The CDR3 runs 14 residues. V dropped 2 bases and J dropped 5 bases, with 11 bases sitting between them. Germline CDR1 is SGHTA and CDR2 is FQGNSA. CDR3 residues: CASSLSIGQDTQYF. CDR3 nucleotides: TGTGCCAGCAGCTTATCGATTGGGCAAGATACGCAGTATTTT.

The chain uses TRBV7-3 and TRBJ2-1, with D possibly TRBD1 on 6 matching bases. Germline V CDR1 and CDR2: SGHTA, FQGTGA. The CDR3 runs 16 residues. Deletions cut 1 base from V and 4 bases from J, with 14 bases between. The CDR3 DNA follows: TGTGCCAGCAGCTTAAGAGGACAGAACCCATACAATGAGCAGTTCTTC. It translates to CASSLRGQNPYNEQFF.

This clonotype was seen a handful of times. The V and J genes are TRBV21-1 and TRBJ1-2. TRBV21-1 is a listed pseudogene. This CDR3 contains 14 residues. DNA for the CDR3: TGTGCCAGCAGCAAAGGGAGAAGGGGAGGTGGCTACACCTTC. Its translation: CASSKGRRGGGYTF.

In the case of this clonotype: One end of the junction does not line up with germline, which may come from a read error. This sequence joins TRBV29-1 and TRBJ2-1; TRBD1 agrees at 9 bases. The CDR3 is 15 amino acids. Germline CDR1 SQVTM, CDR2 ANQGSEA. CDR3 coding DNA: TGCAGCGTTTCCGGGACAGGGTCTCCCTACGATGAGCAGTTCTTC. It yields the protein CSVSGTGSPYDEQFF.